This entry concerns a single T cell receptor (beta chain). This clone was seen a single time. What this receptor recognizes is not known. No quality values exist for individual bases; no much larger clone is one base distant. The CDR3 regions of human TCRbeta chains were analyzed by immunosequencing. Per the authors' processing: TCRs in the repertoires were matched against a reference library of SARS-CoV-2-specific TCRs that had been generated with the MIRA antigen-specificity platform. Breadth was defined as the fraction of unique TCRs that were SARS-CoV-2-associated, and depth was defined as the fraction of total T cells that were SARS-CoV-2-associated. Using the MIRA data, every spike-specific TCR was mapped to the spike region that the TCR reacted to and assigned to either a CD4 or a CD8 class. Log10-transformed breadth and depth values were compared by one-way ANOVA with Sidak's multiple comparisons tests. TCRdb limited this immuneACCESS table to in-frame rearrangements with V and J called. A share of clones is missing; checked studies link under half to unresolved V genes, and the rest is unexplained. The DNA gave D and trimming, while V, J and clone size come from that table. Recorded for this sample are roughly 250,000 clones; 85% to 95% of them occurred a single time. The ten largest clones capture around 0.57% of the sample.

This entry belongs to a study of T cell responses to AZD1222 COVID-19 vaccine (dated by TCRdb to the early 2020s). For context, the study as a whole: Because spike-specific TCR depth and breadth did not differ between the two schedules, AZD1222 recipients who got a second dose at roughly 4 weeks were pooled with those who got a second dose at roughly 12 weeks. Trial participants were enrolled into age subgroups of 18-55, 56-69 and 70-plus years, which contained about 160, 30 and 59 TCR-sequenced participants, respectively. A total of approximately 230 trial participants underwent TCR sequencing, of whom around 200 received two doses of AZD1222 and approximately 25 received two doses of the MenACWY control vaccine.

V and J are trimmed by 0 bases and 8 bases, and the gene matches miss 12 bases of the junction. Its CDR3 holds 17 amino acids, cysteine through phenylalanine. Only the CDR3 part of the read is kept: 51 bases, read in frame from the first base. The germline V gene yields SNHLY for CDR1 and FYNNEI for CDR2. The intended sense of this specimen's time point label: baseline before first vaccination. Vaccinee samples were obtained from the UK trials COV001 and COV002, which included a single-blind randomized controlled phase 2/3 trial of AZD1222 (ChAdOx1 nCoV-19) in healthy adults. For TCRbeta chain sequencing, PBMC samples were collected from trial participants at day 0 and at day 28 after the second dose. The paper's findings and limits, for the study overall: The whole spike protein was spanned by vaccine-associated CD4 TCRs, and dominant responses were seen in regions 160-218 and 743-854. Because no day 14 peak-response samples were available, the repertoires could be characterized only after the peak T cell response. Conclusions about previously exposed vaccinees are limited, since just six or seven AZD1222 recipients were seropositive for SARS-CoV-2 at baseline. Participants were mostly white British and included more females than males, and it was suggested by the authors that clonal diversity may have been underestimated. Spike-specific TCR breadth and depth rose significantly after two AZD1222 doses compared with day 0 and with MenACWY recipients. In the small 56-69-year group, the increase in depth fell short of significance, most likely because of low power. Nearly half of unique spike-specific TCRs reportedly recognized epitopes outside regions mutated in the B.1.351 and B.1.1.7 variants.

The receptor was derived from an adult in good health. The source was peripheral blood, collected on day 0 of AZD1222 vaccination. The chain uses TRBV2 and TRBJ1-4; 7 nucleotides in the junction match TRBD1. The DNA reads TGTGCCAGCAGTGAAGCTGGGGAGACAGGGTTTCGGGAAAAACTGTTTTTT. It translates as CASSEAGETGFREKLFF.